What follows describes a single TCR beta chain. This clone was counted only a few times. Its recognized antigen is unknown. It has no much larger one-base neighbor in the sample; base qualities were not kept. The method was the immunoSEQ multiplex PCR assay. RNA was extracted from all samples and reverse transcribed into cDNA as template for TCR sequencing. First-strand cDNA was synthesized using SuperScript III with a 2:1 mix of oligo-dT and random hexamers. A synthetic immune receptor repertoire was used to gauge amplification bias, and whatever bias remained was removed computationally. Per the original workflow: Raw reads were preprocessed to remove errors, and CDR3 was defined by IMGT conventions from the conserved cysteine to phenylalanine. To get clonality, Shannon entropy was normalized by log2 of the number of productive unique TCRs and the result was subtracted from 1. Scalp TCRbeta sequences were cross-referenced with sorted blood CD4 and CD8 repertoires so that the CD4 or CD8 identity of scalp clones could be inferred. This is the immuneACCESS table as TCRdb keeps it, with only in-frame sequences that have V and J called. A part of the clones is gone; compared with another copy, unresolved V genes explain less than half, and the rest is unexplained. V and J calls and clone size are those listed in that table; D and trimming were worked out from the DNA. The sample yields more than 100,000 clones; around 56% were counted once. The top ten hold 0.46% of the sample.

This record comes from a study of CD8+ T cells in alopecia areata (dated by TCRdb to 2016 to 2018). Background on the whole study: The treated patients, all with moderate-to-severe alopecia areata, were enrolled in an open-label pilot trial of oral tofacitinib given at 5 to 10 mg twice daily. Clonality in the scalp was compared among normal scalp (n=4), patchy alopecia areata scalp (n=8), and alopecia totalis/universalis scalp (n=8). To study T cell clonal expansion in alopecia areata, the researchers applied high-throughput TCRbeta sequencing to both the C3H/HeJ mouse model and human patients. Human TCRbeta sequencing covered scalp tissue and sorted CD4+ and CD8+ peripheral blood T cells from patchy and totalis/universalis alopecia areata patients and healthy controls. In treated patients, disease severity was measured using the SALT score, which gives the percentage of scalp surface area affected. Biopsies were taken from tofacitinib-treated patients at baseline and again at 4 and 24 weeks into treatment, and several of those patients also had a later scalp biopsy. RNA was obtained with the PAXgene miRNA kit for fixed scalp, the miRNeasy kit for PBMCs, and the RNeasy kit for mouse skin. TCRbeta CDR3 regions were amplified by immunoSEQ multiplex PCR using 35 Vbeta forward and 13 Jbeta reverse primers. Patients received tofacitinib for 6 to 18 months and were then followed off drug for 6 months to check for delayed response and recurrence. Broader findings and caveats from the paper: Scalp TCR repertoire analysis is complicated because resident alphabeta T cells in normal human skin are also sequenced, whereas mouse skin is dominated by gammadelta T cells. Compared with mice, TCR sequences shared between patients were less clear, possibly partly because of HLA diversity across the patient population. Higher clonality and more expanded CD8+ clones were observed in lesional scalp than in normal scalp, particularly in alopecia totalis/universalis, a finding suggestive of antigenic drive. Tofacitinib significantly decreased scalp clonality and the number of expanded CD8+ clones among the top 100 scalp clones. Because the treated cohort was small and had only one nonresponder, larger studies are needed to examine links between baseline CD8+ expansion and response. During tofacitinib treatment, many expanded lesional clones remained in scalp and blood, and this persistence may partly explain relapse after treatment is stopped.

The time point label on this specimen signifies: less than five weeks on oral tofacitinib. This specimen's treatment or condition label, interpreted: oral pan-JAK inhibitor, 5-10 mg twice daily. Peripheral blood and lesional scalp punch biopsies were obtained from patients with alopecia areata. After PBMCs were isolated by density centrifugation and stained for CD3, CD4 and CD8, a FACSAria was used to sort CD4+ and CD8+ T cells. The V and J ends are trimmed by 6 bases and 2 bases, leaving 19 bases between them. The CDR3, cysteine through phenylalanine, is 15 amino acids long. The CDR3 DNA has 45 bases and is translated from base 1. According to the germline V gene, CDR1 reads SQVTM and CDR2 reads ANQGSEA.

This TCR derives from a human donor with alopecia areata. The chain uses TRBV29-1 and TRBJ1-1; 5 matching bases give a weak D call of TRBD1. Specimen: CD4+ T cells sorted from blood, collected at week 4, from a patient treated with tofacitinib. In nucleotides, the sequence is TGCAGCGTCGGGGCCCGAATTGGTTCAAACACTGAAGCTTTCTTT. Translated, this is CSVGARIGSNTEAFF.